This record looks at one TCR beta chain sequence and its context. How the authors handled the data: Reference gene primer amplification yielded estimated nucleated cell counts. Profiled with immunoSEQ multiplex PCR; TCRdb holds only in-frame clones, not every one. That table supplies the V and J calls and clone size; D and trimming were determined from the DNA. This repertoire shows 110,000 or so clones, over 65% found once; its top ten account for less than 9.5%. The data stem from a study of blood T cell repertoires in COVID-19. The CDR3 contains 14 residues. CDR1 is MNHEY, CDR2 SVGAGI, per germline. V was cut by 4 bases and J by 1 base, with 11 bases left in between.

Input material: peripheral blood. The receptor's source is a woman in her thirties or forties with acute or convalescent COVID-19. The rearrangement links TRBV6-5 to TRBJ2-7; possible D gene TRBD1, 5 bases. CDR3 residues: CASSSNRRSYEQYF. The CDR3 region has the DNA TGTGCCAGCAGTTCCAACAGGAGATCCTACGAGCAGTACTTC.